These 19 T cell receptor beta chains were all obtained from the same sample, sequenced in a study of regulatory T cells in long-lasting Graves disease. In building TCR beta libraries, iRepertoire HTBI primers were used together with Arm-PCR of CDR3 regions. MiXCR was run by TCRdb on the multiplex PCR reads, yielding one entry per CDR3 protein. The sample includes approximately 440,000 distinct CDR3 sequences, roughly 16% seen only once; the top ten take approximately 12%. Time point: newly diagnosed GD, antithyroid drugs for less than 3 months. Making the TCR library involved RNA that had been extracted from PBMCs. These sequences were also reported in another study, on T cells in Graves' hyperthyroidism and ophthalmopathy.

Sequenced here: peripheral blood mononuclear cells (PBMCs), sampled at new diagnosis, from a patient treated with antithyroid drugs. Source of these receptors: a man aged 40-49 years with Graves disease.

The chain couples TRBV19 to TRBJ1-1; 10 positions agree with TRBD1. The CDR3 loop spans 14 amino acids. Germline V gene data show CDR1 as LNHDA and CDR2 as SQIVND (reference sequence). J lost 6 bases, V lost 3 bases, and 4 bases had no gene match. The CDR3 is CASSIWDRGPEAFF. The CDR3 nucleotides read TGTGCCAGTAGTATTTGGGACAGGGGACCTGAAGCTTTCTTT.

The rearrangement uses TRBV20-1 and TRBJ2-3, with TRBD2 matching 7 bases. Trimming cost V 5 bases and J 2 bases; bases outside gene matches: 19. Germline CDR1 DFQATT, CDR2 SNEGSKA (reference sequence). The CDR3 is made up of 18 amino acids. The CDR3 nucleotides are TGCAGTGCTGCCGACTACGGGGGAGTGGGAGGGGACACAGATACGCAGTATTTT. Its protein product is CSAADYGGVGGDTDTQYF.

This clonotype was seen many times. CDR3 bases: TGTGCCAGCAGTGCTCCGTTTTATGGCTACACCTTC. Encoded protein: CASSAPFYGYTF. The V gene is TRBV2, the J gene TRBJ1-2, with D unclear. V dropped 4 bases and J dropped 5 bases, with 8 bases sitting between them. There are 12 residues in the CDR3. Germline values: CDR1 SNHLY, CDR2 FYNNEI.

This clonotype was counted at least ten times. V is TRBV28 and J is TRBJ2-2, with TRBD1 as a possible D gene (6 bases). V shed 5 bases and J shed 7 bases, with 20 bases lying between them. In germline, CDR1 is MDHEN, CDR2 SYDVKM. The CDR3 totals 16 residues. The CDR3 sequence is CASSPPLLGARGELFF. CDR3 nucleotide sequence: TGTGCCAGCAGTCCCCCTTTGTTGGGGGCTCGCGGGGAGCTGTTTTTT.

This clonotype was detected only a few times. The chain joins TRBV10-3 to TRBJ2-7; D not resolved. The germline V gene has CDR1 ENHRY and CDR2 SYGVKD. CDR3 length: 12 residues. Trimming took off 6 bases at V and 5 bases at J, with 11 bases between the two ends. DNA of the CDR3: TGTGCCATCAGCAAGAGTGATAACGAGCAGTACTTC. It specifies CAISKSDNEQYF.

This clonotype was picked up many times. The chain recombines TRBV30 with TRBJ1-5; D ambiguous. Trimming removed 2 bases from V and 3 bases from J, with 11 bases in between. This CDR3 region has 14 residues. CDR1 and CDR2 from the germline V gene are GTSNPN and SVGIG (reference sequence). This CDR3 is CAWSYGHLNQPQHF. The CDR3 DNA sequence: TGTGCCTGGAGTTATGGCCACCTCAATCAGCCCCAGCATTTT.

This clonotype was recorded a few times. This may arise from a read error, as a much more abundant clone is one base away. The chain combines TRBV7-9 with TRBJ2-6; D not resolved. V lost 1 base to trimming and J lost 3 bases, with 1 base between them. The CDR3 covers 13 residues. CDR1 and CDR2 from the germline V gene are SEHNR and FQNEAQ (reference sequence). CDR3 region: CASSLDGANVLTF. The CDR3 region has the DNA TGTGCCAGCAGCTTAGATGGGGCCAACGTCCTGACTTTC.

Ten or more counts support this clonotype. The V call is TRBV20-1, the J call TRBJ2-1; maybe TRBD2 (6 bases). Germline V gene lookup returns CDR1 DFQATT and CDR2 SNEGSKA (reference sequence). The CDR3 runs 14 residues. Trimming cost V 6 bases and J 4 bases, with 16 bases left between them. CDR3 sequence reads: CSAGASDRYNEQFF. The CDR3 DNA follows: TGCAGTGCCGGCGCTAGCGATAGATACAATGAGCAGTTCTTC.

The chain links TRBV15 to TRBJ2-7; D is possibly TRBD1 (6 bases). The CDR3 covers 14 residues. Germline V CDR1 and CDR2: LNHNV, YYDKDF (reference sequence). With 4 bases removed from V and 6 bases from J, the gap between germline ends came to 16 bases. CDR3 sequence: CATSIRTDPGEQYF. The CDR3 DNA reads TGTGCCACCAGCATTCGGACAGACCCGGGCGAGCAGTACTTC.

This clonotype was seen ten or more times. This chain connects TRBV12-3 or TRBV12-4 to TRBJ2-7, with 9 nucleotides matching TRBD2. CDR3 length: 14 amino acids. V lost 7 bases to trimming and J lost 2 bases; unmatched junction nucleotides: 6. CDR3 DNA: TGTGCCAGCACCTCACGCGGGGGGGCCTACGAGCAGTACTTC. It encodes CASTSRGGAYEQYF.

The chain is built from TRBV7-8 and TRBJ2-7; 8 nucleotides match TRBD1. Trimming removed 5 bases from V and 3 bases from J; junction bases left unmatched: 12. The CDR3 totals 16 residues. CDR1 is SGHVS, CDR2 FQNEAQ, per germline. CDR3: CASSPTGDRRIYEQYF. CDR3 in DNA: TGTGCCAGCAGCCCGACCGGGGACAGGCGAATCTACGAGCAGTACTTC.

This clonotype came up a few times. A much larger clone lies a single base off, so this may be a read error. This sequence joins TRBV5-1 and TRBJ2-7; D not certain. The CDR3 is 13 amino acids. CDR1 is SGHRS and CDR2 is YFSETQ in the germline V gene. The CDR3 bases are TGCGCCAGCAGCTTGGAGGACGACCACGAGCGGTACTTC. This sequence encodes CASSLEDDHERYF.

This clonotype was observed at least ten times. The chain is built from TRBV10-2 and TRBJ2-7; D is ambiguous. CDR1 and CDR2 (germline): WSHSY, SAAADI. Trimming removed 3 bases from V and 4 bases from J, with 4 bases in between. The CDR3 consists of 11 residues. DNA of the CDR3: TGCGCCAGCAGTGATGGATACGAGCAGTACTTC. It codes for CASSDGYEQYF.

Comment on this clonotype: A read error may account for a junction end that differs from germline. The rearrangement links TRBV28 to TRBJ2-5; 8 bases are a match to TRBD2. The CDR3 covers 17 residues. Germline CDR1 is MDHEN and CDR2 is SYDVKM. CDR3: CASGLETGGRPQETQHF. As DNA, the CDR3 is TGTGCCAGCGGTTTAGAAACCGGCGGGAGGCCCCAAGAGACCCAGCACTTC.

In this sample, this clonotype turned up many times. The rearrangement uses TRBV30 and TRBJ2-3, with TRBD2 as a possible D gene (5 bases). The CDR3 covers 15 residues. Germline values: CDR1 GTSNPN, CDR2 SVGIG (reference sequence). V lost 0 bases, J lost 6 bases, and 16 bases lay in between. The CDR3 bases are TGTGCCTGGAGTGTGGGTGGTTTGGGAGTGGATACGCAGTATTTT. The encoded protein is CAWSVGGLGVDTQYF.

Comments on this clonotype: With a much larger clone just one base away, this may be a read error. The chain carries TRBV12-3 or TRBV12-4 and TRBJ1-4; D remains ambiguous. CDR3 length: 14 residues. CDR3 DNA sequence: TGTGCCAGCAGTTTTGGAGGGAGTAATGAAGAACTGTTTTTT. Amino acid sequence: CASSFGGSNEELFF.

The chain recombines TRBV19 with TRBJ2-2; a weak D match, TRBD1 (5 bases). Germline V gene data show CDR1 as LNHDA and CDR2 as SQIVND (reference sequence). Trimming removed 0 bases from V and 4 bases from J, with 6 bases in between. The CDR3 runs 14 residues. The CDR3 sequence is CASSIDRATGELFF. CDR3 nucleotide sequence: TGTGCCAGTAGTATAGACAGGGCCACCGGGGAGCTGTTTTTT.

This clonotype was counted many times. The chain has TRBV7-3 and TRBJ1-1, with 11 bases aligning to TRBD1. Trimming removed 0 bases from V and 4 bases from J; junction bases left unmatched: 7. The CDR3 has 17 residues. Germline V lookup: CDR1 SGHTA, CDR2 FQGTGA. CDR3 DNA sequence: TGTGCCAGCAGCTTAACGGGGACAGGGGGAAAAGGCACTGAAGCTTTCTTT. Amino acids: CASSLTGTGGKGTEAFF.

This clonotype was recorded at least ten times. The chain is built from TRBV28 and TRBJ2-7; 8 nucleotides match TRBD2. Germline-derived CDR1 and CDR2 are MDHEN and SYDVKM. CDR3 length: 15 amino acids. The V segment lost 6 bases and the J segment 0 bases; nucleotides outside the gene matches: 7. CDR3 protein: CASSWTSRNSYEQYF. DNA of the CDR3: TGTGCCAGCAGCTGGACTAGCCGTAACTCCTACGAGCAGTACTTC.